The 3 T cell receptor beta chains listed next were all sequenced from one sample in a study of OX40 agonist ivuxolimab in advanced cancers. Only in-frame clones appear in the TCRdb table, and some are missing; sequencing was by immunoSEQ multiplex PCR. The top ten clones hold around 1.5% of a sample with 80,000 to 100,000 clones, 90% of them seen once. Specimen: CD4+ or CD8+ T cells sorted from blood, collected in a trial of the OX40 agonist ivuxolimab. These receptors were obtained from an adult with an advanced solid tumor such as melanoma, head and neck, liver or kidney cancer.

Here the CDR3 DNA reads TGCGCCAGCAGCCAATCGGACAGCTCCTACAATGAGCAGTTCTTC. Amino acid sequence: CASSQSDSSYNEQFF. The V gene is TRBV4-3, the J gene TRBJ2-1; possibly TRBD1 for D (6 bases). CDR3 size: 15 residues. With 2 bases removed from V and 0 bases from J, the gap between germline ends came to 8 bases. Germline lookup yields CDR1 LGHNA and CDR2 YSLEER.

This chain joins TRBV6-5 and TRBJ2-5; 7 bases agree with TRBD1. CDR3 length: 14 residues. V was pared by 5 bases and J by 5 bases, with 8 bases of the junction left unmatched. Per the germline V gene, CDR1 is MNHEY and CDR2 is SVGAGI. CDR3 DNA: TGTGCCAGCAGTCGGAATACCAGGGGGGAGACCCAGTACTTC. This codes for CASSRNTRGETQYF.

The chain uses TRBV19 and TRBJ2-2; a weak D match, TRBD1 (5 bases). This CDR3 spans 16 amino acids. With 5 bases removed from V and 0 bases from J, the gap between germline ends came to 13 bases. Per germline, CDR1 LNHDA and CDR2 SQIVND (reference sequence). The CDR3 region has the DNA TGTGCCAGTAGTGTTGGTGGGGCCCCGAACACCGGGGAGCTGTTTTTT. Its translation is CASSVGGAPNTGELFF. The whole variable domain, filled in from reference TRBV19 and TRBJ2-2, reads DGGITQSPKYLFRKEGQNVTLSCEQNLNHDAMYWYRQDPGQGLRLIYYSQIVNDFQKGDIAEGYSVSREKKESFPLTVTSAQKNPTAFYLCASSVGGAPNTGELFFGEGSRLTVL.